This T cell receptor (beta chain) came from a study of PD-L1 blockade in urothelial cancer. The overall study: Starting in about 2014, patients were given atezolizumab (1,200 mg intravenously every 3 weeks). Anywhere from 0 to 3 prior chemotherapy regimens had been received by patients.

Locally advanced or metastatic urothelial carcinoma was diagnosed in the patients. Germline V gene lookup returns CDR1 MGHRA and CDR2 YSYEKL. This CDR3 has 15 amino acids. V was clipped by 4 bases and J by 0 bases; unmatched bases: 3. The repertoire was sequenced with immunoSEQ multiplex PCR; TCRdb's copy has only in-frame clones and lacks some. The data hold more than 85,000 clones, with about 90% observed a single time. This sequence joins TRBV4-1 and TRBJ2-1; TRBD2 agrees at 7 bases. The sequence was obtained from a woman at least 80 years old with urothelial cancer. The source was PBMCs, collected around atezolizumab (anti-PD-L1) treatment. The CDR3 DNA reads as TGCGCCAGCAGCCGGGGGGAGGGCTCCTACAATGAGCAGTTCTTC. Its protein is CASSRGEGSYNEQFF.